One and the same sample provided the 8 T cell receptor beta chains below, sequenced in a study of CD8+ T cells in alopecia areata. TCR sequencing used cDNA made by reverse transcription of extracted RNA. The table came from immunoSEQ multiplex PCR; TCRdb's copy has only in-frame clones and leaves some out. The sample contains about 270,000 clones, none of them singletons. The study sorted pooled cutaneous lymph node cells by CD4, CD8alpha, NKG2D, NKG2ACE and other markers. The sample was CD4+ T cells sorted from a lymph node. The receptors derive from a C3H/HeJ mouse with alopecia areata. MHC haplotype here: H2-k.

This clone was recorded at least ten times. Gene labels here are mouse ones. With the read ending 4 residues before the CDR3 end, the germline J gene is used to fill in that end. The chain is built from TRBV17 and TRBJ2-3, with 7 positions matching TRBD2. This CDR3 is 14 amino acids long. In germline, CDR1 is MNHDT, CDR2 YYDKIL. After removal of 3 bases from V and 4 bases from J, the junction contained 4 bases not matched to a gene. The covered CDR3 bases are TGTGCTAGCAGTAGGAGACTGGGCCCAGAA. It is translated as CASSRRLGPE. The whole CDR3 region reads CASSRRLGPETLYF. The whole variable domain, filled in from reference TRBV17 and TRBJ2-3, reads DTTVKQNPRYKLARVGKPVNLICSQTMNHDTMYWYQKKPNQAPKLLLFYYDKILNREADTFEKFQSSRPNNSFCSLYIGSAGLEYSAMYLCASSRRLGPETLYFGSGTRLTVL.

At least ten counts were recorded for this clone. The gene symbols are mouse symbols. The sequenced fragment ends 4 residues before the CDR3 boundary, so the rest is inferred from the germline J gene. V and J are TRBV17 and TRBJ2-3, with D possibly matching TRBD1 (6 bases). CDR1 and CDR2 from the germline V gene are MNHDT and YYDKIL. Trimming left V 2 bases short and J 2 bases short, with 8 bases between. CDR3 length: 14 amino acids. The sequenced CDR3 bases are TGTGCTAGCAGTAGAAGGGACACTGCAGAA. This sequence encodes CASSRRDTAE. The entire CDR3 is CASSRRDTAETLYF.

This clone came up a few times. A read error may explain this, as a much larger clone is one base away. Gene names are the mouse ones. The DNA ends 4 residues before the CDR3 does, and the rest of the CDR3 is filled in from the germline J gene. The rearrangement uses TRBV13-1 and TRBJ1-2; D perhaps matches TRBD1 (6 bases). CDR1 and CDR2 (germline): NSHNY, SYGAGN. V dropped 2 bases and J dropped 3 bases, with 8 bases sitting between them. This CDR3 is 13 amino acids long. Incomplete CDR3 DNA: TGTGCCAGCAGTGAAAACAGGGACTCC. It is translated as CASSENRDS. The complete CDR3 protein is CASSENRDSDYTF.

Concerning this clone: Each gene name is a mouse one. The chain's CDR3 is CASSLLGENTLYF. The sequenced part of the CDR3 DNA is TGTGCTAGCAGTTTATTAGGGGAAAAC. The J gene is TRBJ2-4, the V gene TRBV29, with a tentative D call TRBD1 (5 bases). With the read ending 4 residues before the CDR3 end, the germline J gene is used to fill in that end. The CDR3 runs to 13 residues. Germline loops: CDR1 MSHET, CDR2 SYDVDS.

This clone was observed at least ten times. The germline and genes are mouse ones. CDR3 bases read: TGTGCCAGCAGGCCGGGACAGGGGAACACCGGG. Protein product: CASRPGQGNTG. The entire CDR3 protein reads CASRPGQGNTGQLYF. This chain links TRBV19 with TRBJ2-2, with 10 bases lining up with TRBD1. The observed sequence ends 4 residues before the CDR3 terminus, with the missing tail filled in from the germline J gene. J was trimmed by 2 bases and V by 5 bases; bases with no gene match: 3. This CDR3 has 15 residues. CDR1 and CDR2 from the germline V gene are FNHDT and SITEND (reference sequence).

This clone was observed a handful of times. Gene names follow the mouse nomenclature. The read finishes 4 residues shy of the CDR3 end, and the germline J gene is used to complete it. The V and J genes are TRBV13-1 and TRBJ1-2; 7 bases align to TRBD1. CDR3 size: 14 residues. Germline CDR1 NSHNY, CDR2 SYGAGN. V dropped 1 base and J dropped 4; count of bases not matched to a gene: 4. CDR3 sequence: CASSDRGPASDYTF. The sequenced part of the CDR3 DNA is TGTGCCAGCAGTGATAGGGGGCCGGCCTCC.

This clone was seen only a few times. The gene names given are mouse names. The read ends 3 residues before the CDR3 terminus; that terminus is restored from the germline J gene. The chain employs TRBV13-2 and TRBJ1-6; D not resolved. TRBJ1-6 is given ORF status, its function remaining uncertain. Between the trimmed V and J ends, which lost 3 bases and 4 bases, there was a span of 5 bases. This CDR3 region has 13 residues. The V gene's germline CDR1 is NNHNN and CDR2 SYGAGS (reference sequence). The CDR3: CASGVQYNSPLYF. The sequenced part of the CDR3 DNA is TGTGCCAGCGGTGTACAATATAATTCGCCC.

This clone occurred a few times. All gene names here are mouse names. Read sequence stops 4 residues before the CDR3 end, and the germline J gene provides the missing end. This sample also contains other DNA sequences that code for the same CDR3. The gene calls are TRBV17 and TRBJ2-3; the match to TRBD1 covers 9 bases. The J segment lost 0 bases and the V segment lost 3 bases, leaving 1 base of the junction unmatched. Germline V gene data show CDR1 as MNHDT and CDR2 as YYDKIL. The CDR3 is made up of 15 amino acids. CDR3 sequence: CASSRDRGSAETLYF. CDR3 DNA, as far as it was read: TGTGCTAGCAGTAGGGACAGGGGTAGTGCAGAA.